This record concerns one T cell receptor beta chain sequence. Its matching antigen is unknown. TCRdb itself ran the RT-PCR reads through MiXCR, one entry per CDR3 protein. Of 300,000 to 350,000 distinct CDR3 sequences listed, roughly 22% are singletons. With V trimmed by 2 bases and J by 2 bases, 6 bases remained unmatched. Germline V lookup: CDR1 SGHRS, CDR2 YFSETQ. The CDR3 consists of 15 residues. These data belong to a study of response to subunit inactivated influenza vaccine. Overall study results and limits: That few new T cells are recruited by each seasonal influenza vaccination was the authors' suggestion.

The clonotype was recovered from a man in his fifties or sixties who received an inactivated influenza vaccine. This sample comprised PBMCs from blood, obtained less than 22 months after vaccination. V and J are TRBV5-1 and TRBJ2-7; TRBD2 aligns across 8 bases. The CDR3 is CASSFDGTRTYEQYF. CDR3 in DNA: TGCGCCAGCAGCTTTGACGGGACTAGAACCTACGAGCAGTACTTC.